The entry below describes one T cell receptor (beta chain). This clone was detected once. The antigen it recognizes is unknown. Qualities for individual bases were not recorded, and no much larger clone is one base off. The sample originates from a study of shared clonotypes between healthy human individuals (dated by TCRdb to 2020 to 2021). For the study in its entirety: Two women and a few men aged 18 to 49 years were included in the cohort. Per donor, three plates each were used for CD4 naive and CD4 memory, two for CD8 naive, and one for CD8 memory. To estimate repertoire size and how much clonotypes are shared between individuals, the study performed deep sequencing of blood TCR repertoires from about five healthy adults. Different laboratories and diverse techniques were used to prepare libraries and sequence TCR repertoires, to increase sequencing depth and limit assay-specific biases. Each donor's leukapheresis produced roughly between roughly 0.9 and 8.9 billion PBMCs.

Using the deep immunoSEQ assay, multiplex PCR amplified TCR CDR3 regions from genomic DNA. Genomic DNA extracted from each cell subset was distributed evenly over all wells of several immunoSEQ 96-well plates, and each plate served as one replicate. For sorted subsets, each replicate PCR was loaded with 200 ng genomic DNA, equivalent to about 33,000 T cell genomes. Purified libraries were measured with a Qubit 3.0 fluorometer, size-checked on a Bioanalyzer 2100, and measured again with the KAPA Library Quantification kit. Each immunoSEQ 96-well plate was sequenced on its own single-read 150-cycle Illumina NextSeq 550 flow cell. Under the source paper's analysis protocol: The immunoSEQ output contained only junctional sequences without quality scores, so filtering could not match that applied to full-length reads. To assign V/J genes and CDR3, sequences were annotated against IMGT germline references using PyIR, a Python wrapper for IgBLAST v1.9. Any read was removed if the V/J assignment was weak (E-value above 1e-6), the CDR3 was missing, or the read contained stop codons, out-of-frame junctions, or ambiguous translated residues. V3J clonotypes were defined as sequences sharing an identical inferred V gene, J gene, and CDR3 amino acid sequence. Percentage overlap between repertoires was computed as shared unique clonotypes divided by the size of the smaller repertoire. Three approaches were used to assess repertoire richness: RTK rarefaction, the Chao1 estimator, and Recon v2.1 estimates of unobserved clonotypes. Generation probabilities were computed with OLGA for all TCRbeta clonotypes obtained by the gDNA method from several donors. The source is immuneACCESS, and TCRdb retained only in-frame sequences with V and J called. Part of the clones is not carried over; for the studies checked, unresolved V genes explain less than half of this, and the remainder is unexplained. V and J calls plus clone size are reproduced from that table; the DNA served to infer D and trimming. This sample holds about 110,000 clones; about 72% were observed only once. Almost 25% of the sample rests with the top ten.

Donors were healthy HIV-negative adults with no recently reported acute infections or vaccinations. Only Caucasian adults living in Nashville, Tennessee, USA were represented among the donors. CD8 memory samples were composed of magnetically selected CD45RO+ cells combined with CCR7-negative CD45RA+ effector memory (TemRA) cells. Blood was collected by leukapheresis, and PBMCs were isolated by Ficoll-Histopaque density gradient centrifugation and then cryopreserved in liquid nitrogen vapor phase. Purity and quantity of every magnetically sorted T cell population were checked by analytical flow cytometry. Each sorted fraction had its genomic DNA isolated and then quantified by UV absorbance on a Nanodrop 2000c. The CDR3 goes from the cysteine to the phenylalanine over 16 residues. Only the CDR3 DNA stays, 48 bases, in frame from base 1. V is shortened by 0 bases, J by 1 base, and the region joining them spans 13 bases. CDR1 and CDR2 (SGHNT, YYREEE) derive from the germline V gene (reference sequence).

The study at large found these results: Rarefaction of sorted-subset datasets indicated incomplete sequencing despite the large sequencing depth. Based on pairwise subsampling, the degree of clonotype sharing among donors was expected to be affected by sequencing depth. The genetic and exposure-history diversity represented was limited by the small number of donors. Compared with non-shared clonotypes, clonotypes shared by all four sorted-subset donors had higher generation probabilities. When a few donors were compared, the shared fraction of clonotypes was roughly 4.8% for naive CD4, less than 4% for naive CD8, 2.3% for memory CD4, and 0.3% to 0.5% for memory CD8. Estimated clonotype richness was generally larger for naive than for memory subsets. Sampling was restricted to blood, and TCR repertoires in tissues likely differ from the TCR repertoires found in blood.

The rearrangement joined TRBV5-4 to TRBJ1-1, with TRBD1 perhaps the D gene, on 5 matching bases. This TCR came from a woman in her 30s in good health. The material sequenced was memory CD8+ T cells sorted from blood. The sample's cell subset or site label is to be understood as: CD45RO+ cells pooled with CCR7-negative TemRA cells. The sequence in DNA is TGTGCCAGCAGCTTGGGCCTCGGACACAGGAACACTGAAGCTTTCTTT. Its product reads: CASSLGLGHRNTEAFF.